A single sample gave rise to the 27 T cell receptor beta chains below, sequenced in a study of regulatory T cells in long-lasting Graves disease. To make TCR beta libraries, researchers used iRepertoire HTBI primers and Arm-PCR of CDR3 regions. Each CDR3 protein gets one entry after TCRdb re-called the multiplex PCR reads with MiXCR. The sample consists of fewer than 550,000 distinct CDR3 sequences, roughly 17% of them appearing once. As for time point: newly diagnosed GD, antithyroid drugs for less than 3 months. With RNA extracted from PBMCs as input, the TCR library was made. The sample also formed part of further work on T cells in Graves' hyperthyroidism and ophthalmopathy.

The sample consisted of peripheral blood mononuclear cells (PBMCs), taken at new diagnosis, from a patient treated with antithyroid drugs. The receptors stem from a woman younger than 35 with Graves disease.

The chain has TRBV19 and TRBJ2-1; possible D gene TRBD2, 6 bases. The CDR3 length is 15 residues. The germline gives CDR1 LNHDA, CDR2 SQIVND (reference sequence). Deletions cut 5 bases from V and 5 bases from J, with 16 bases between. In DNA form, the CDR3 reads TGTGCCAGTAGTCCGGACTACCTAGTAAACAATGAGCAGTTCTTC. Residues: CASSPDYLVNNEQFF.

This clonotype was counted between two and nine times. This chain connects TRBV5-1 to TRBJ1-4; the match to TRBD1 covers 8 bases. Germline CDR1 is SGHRS and CDR2 is YFSETQ. CDR3 length equals 15 residues. With 5 bases clipped from V and 2 bases from J, the junction kept 5 bases outside the gene matches. The chain's CDR3 is CASRRQGATNEKLFF. CDR3 bases: TGCGCCAGCAGACGTCAGGGGGCCACTAATGAAAAACTGTTTTTT. Together with reference TRBV5-1 and TRBJ1-4, the CDR3 gives the full variable domain: KAGVTQTPRYLIKTRGQQVTLSCSPISGHRSVSWYQQTPGQGLQFLFEYFSETQRNKGNFPGRFSGRQFSNSRSEMNVSTLELGDSALYLCASRRQGATNEKLFFGSGTQLSVL.

This chain links TRBV28 with TRBJ1-3, with D hard to call. Per the germline V gene, CDR1 is MDHEN and CDR2 is SYDVKM. There are 15 residues in the CDR3. The V end was cut by 4 bases, the J end by 0 bases, with 10 bases between. For the CDR3, the DNA is TGTGCCAGCAGTTCAGCCCCGAGCTCTGGAAACACCATATATTTT. Amino acid sequence: CASSSAPSSGNTIYF.

The genes are TRBV18 and TRBJ2-2, with TRBD1 matching over 8 bases. This CDR3 comprises 15 residues. With V trimmed by 2 bases and J by 1 base, 0 bases remained unmatched. The germline gives CDR1 KGHSH, CDR2 LQKENI. The CDR3 here is CASSPGTGNTGELFF. CDR3 sequence (DNA): TGTGCCAGCTCACCAGGGACAGGGAACACCGGGGAGCTGTTTTTT.

This clonotype was detected many times. The V call is TRBV20-1, the J call TRBJ2-1; D is perhaps TRBD2 (6 bases). The V and J ends lost 0 bases and 3 bases respectively, with 21 bases between them. CDR1 and CDR2 from the germline V gene are DFQATT and SNEGSKA (reference sequence). This CDR3 region has 18 residues. In DNA, the CDR3 is TGCAGTGCTAGAGATCTAATGGTTACGGGAGCCATCTACAATGAGCAGTTCTTC. Its protein product is CSARDLMVTGAIYNEQFF.

This clonotype was counted many times. The V and J genes are TRBV27 and TRBJ2-1; D unclear. The CDR3 totals 16 residues. The V end was cut by 4 bases, the J end by 3 bases, with 16 bases between. Germline CDR1 and CDR2: MNHEY and SMNVEV (reference sequence). The CDR3 here is CASSSDDAANYNEQFF. The CDR3 DNA is TGTGCCAGCAGTTCTGACGACGCCGCGAACTACAATGAGCAGTTCTTC.

This clonotype was detected ten times or more. The chain couples TRBV6-2 or TRBV6-3 to TRBJ1-2, with D possibly matching TRBD1 (6 bases). Trimming left V 0 bases short and J 7 bases short, with 15 bases between. The V gene's germline CDR1 is MNHEY and CDR2 SVGEGT. This CDR3 has 15 residues. This CDR3 is CASSYSGGPQAGYTF. CDR3 nucleotide sequence: TGTGCCAGCAGTTACTCAGGGGGTCCCCAAGCTGGCTACACCTTC.

This clonotype was picked up many times. V usage is TRBV20-1 and J usage is TRBJ2-1; 8 bases are shared with TRBD2. This CDR3 spans 15 amino acids. Germline V gene data show CDR1 as DFQATT and CDR2 as SNEGSKA (reference sequence). V lost 3 bases to trimming and J lost 6 bases; unmatched junction nucleotides: 10. The CDR3 DNA is TGCAGTGCTAGGCCGGGGGGGAGGGCCCTCAATGAGCAGTTCTTC. It codes for CSARPGGRALNEQFF.

This clonotype was seen repeatedly, ten times or more. The CDR3 DNA follows: TGTGCCAGCAGACCCGTCCCAGGGGAAAGGTACAATGAGCAGTTCTTC. This gives the protein CASRPVPGERYNEQFF. The chain links TRBV2 to TRBJ2-1; perhaps TRBD1 as D (6 bases). Germline CDR1 is SNHLY and CDR2 is FYNNEI. This CDR3 has 16 residues. Trimming took off 6 bases at V and 4 bases at J, with 19 bases between the two ends.

This clonotype was seen many times. CDR3 coding DNA: TGCAGTGCTAGTCGACTAGTTGGGTACGAGCAGTACTTC. Its protein is CSASRLVGYEQYF. This chain joins TRBV20-1 and TRBJ2-7, with TRBD2 as a possible D gene (6 bases). This CDR3 spans 13 amino acids. The ends were cut back, 3 bases at V and 4 bases at J, with 13 bases in the middle. Germline CDR1 reads DFQATT; CDR2 reads SNEGSKA (reference sequence).

This clonotype was seen at least ten times. The chain is built from TRBV5-1 and TRBJ2-1; TRBD2 agrees at 11 bases. The length of the CDR3 is 18 residues. V dropped 4 bases and J dropped 2; count of bases not matched to a gene: 11. Germline-derived CDR1 and CDR2 are SGHRS and YFSETQ. CDR3: CASSPEVAGGPPYNEQFF. In DNA, the CDR3 is TGCGCCAGCAGCCCCGAGGTAGCGGGAGGGCCTCCCTACAATGAGCAGTTCTTC. Full variable domain (remainder filled in from reference TRBV5-1 and TRBJ2-1): KAGVTQTPRYLIKTRGQQVTLSCSPISGHRSVSWYQQTPGQGLQFLFEYFSETQRNKGNFPGRFSGRQFSNSRSEMNVSTLELGDSALYLCASSPEVAGGPPYNEQFFGPGTRLTVL.

The chain combines TRBV5-4 with TRBJ2-2, with TRBD1 identical over 11 bases. The germline V gene encodes CDR1 SGHNT and CDR2 YYREEE (reference sequence). Trimming at V came to 0 bases and at J to 6 bases, leaving 4 bases not matched to a gene. There are 16 residues in the CDR3. CDR3 in amino acids: CASSLDGQGASGELFF. CDR3 nucleotides: TGTGCCAGCAGCTTGGATGGACAGGGGGCATCCGGGGAGCTGTTTTTT.

This clonotype was counted at least ten times. The J gene is TRBJ2-1, the V gene TRBV20-1; possible D gene TRBD1, 5 bases. CDR1 is DFQATT, CDR2 SNEGSKA, per germline (reference sequence). Trimming took off 6 bases at V and 8 bases at J, with 14 bases between the two ends. This CDR3 contains 12 residues. CDR3 residues: CSASRAADEQFF. The CDR3 DNA reads as TGCAGTGCCAGCAGGGCCGCGGATGAGCAGTTCTTC.

This rearrangement joins TRBV25-1 to TRBJ2-2, with 10 bases aligning to TRBD2. This CDR3 contains 15 residues. Per germline, CDR1 MGHDK and CDR2 SYGVNS. J gave up 8 bases and V 2 bases, and 5 bases lay outside the gene matches. The CDR3 spells CASSELAGVGGELFF. CDR3 nucleotide sequence: TGTGCCAGCAGTGAACTAGCGGGAGTAGGTGGGGAGCTGTTTTTT.

This clonotype was recorded only once. The V and J genes are TRBV10-3 and TRBJ2-3; TRBD2 might be the D (5 bases). The V end lost 0 bases, the J end lost 1 base, and 5 bases lay between the germline ends. The germline CDR1 and CDR2 sequences are ENHRY and SYGVKD. This CDR3 comprises 14 residues. CDR3 region: CAISESGGTDTQYF. The CDR3 DNA reads as TGTGCCATCAGTGAGTCGGGAGGCACAGATACGCAGTATTTT.

This clonotype was seen at least ten times. The chain couples TRBV28 to TRBJ2-3; no definite D call. The CDR3 is 14 amino acids. Germline V gene sequence: CDR1 MDHEN, CDR2 SYDVKM. The ends were cut back, 2 bases at V and 8 bases at J, with 14 bases in the middle. The CDR3 nucleotides are TGTGCCAGCAGTTTACTTCCTACCGGGTCTACGCAGTATTTT. It is translated as CASSLLPTGSTQYF.

The sample holds many counts of this clonotype. V and J are TRBV11-2 and TRBJ2-1, with 10 bases lining up with TRBD2. Germline assignment: CDR1 SGHAT and CDR2 FQNNGV. CDR3 length: 17 residues. The V and J ends lost 2 bases and 7 bases, in that order; junction bases with no gene match: 11. CDR3 loop: CASSLRVGLAGDNEQFF. The CDR3 DNA follows: TGTGCCAGCAGCTTAAGGGTTGGGCTAGCGGGAGATAATGAGCAGTTCTTC.

In this sample, this clonotype turned up many times. The J gene is TRBJ1-1, the V gene TRBV29-1; D might be TRBD1 (6 bases). V was shortened by 7 bases and J by 7 bases, with 19 bases between the two germline ends. This CDR3 spans 13 amino acids. CDR1 SQVTM and CDR2 ANQGSEA come from the germline V gene. DNA of the CDR3: TGCAGCGGCGAGAGAGGGGGTATCGATGAAGCTTTCTTT. Its translation: CSGERGGIDEAFF.

CDR3: CASRHGGGEQYF. CDR3 coding DNA: TGTGCCAGCAGACACGGTGGGGGAGAGCAGTACTTC. The rearrangement uses TRBV6-1 and TRBJ2-7, with D perhaps given as TRBD1 or TRBD2 (5 bases each). V lost 6 bases, J lost 7 bases, and 13 bases lay in between. The CDR3 sequence is 12 residues long. From germline, CDR1 is MNHNS and CDR2 SASEGT.

This clonotype was observed at least ten times. The chain couples TRBV5-1 to TRBJ2-2, with D perhaps TRBD2 (6 bases). Germline lookup yields CDR1 SGHRS and CDR2 YFSETQ. The V end lost 3 bases, the J end lost 4 bases, and 13 bases lay between the germline ends. The CDR3 totals 15 residues. In nucleotides, the CDR3 is TGCGCCAGCAGCTCTCAGGCCGGGGGCACCGGGGAGCTGTTTTTT. This translates into CASSSQAGGTGELFF.

The rearrangement links TRBV6-5 to TRBJ2-1; TRBD2 aligns across 10 bases. Per the germline V gene, CDR1 is MNHEY and CDR2 is SVGAGI. CDR3 size: 16 residues. J lost 6 bases, V lost 2 bases, and 7 bases had no gene match. CDR3 in DNA: TGTGCCAGCAGTTACCAACTAGCGGGAATCTTCAATGAGCAGTTCTTC. Translating gives CASSYQLAGIFNEQFF.

This clonotype appeared a few times. The V call is TRBV10-2, the J call TRBJ2-1; TRBD2 matches 8 bases. The CDR3 contains 15 residues. With 4 bases clipped from V and 4 bases from J, the junction kept 6 bases outside the gene matches. Germline V gives CDR1 WSHSY, CDR2 SAAADI. The chain's CDR3 is CASSATSAGYNEQFF. CDR3 bases: TGCGCCAGCAGTGCGACTAGCGCAGGGTACAATGAGCAGTTCTTC.

This clonotype was recorded at least ten times. Relative to the germline gene, one junction end is altered; a read error may explain this. The chain is built from TRBV4-1 and TRBJ2-7; D may correspond to TRBD1 or TRBD2 (5 bases each). This CDR3 spans 12 amino acids. Germline CDR1 reads MGHRA; CDR2 reads YSYEKL. For the CDR3, the DNA is TGTGCCAGCAGCCAAGAGGGGTACGAGCAGTACTTC. Translated: CASSQEGYEQYF.

In this sample, this clonotype turned up many times. CDR3 sequence (DNA): TGCGCCAGCAACTTAGGGCTAGCGGGAGATTCCTACGAGCAGTACTTC. Protein: CASNLGLAGDSYEQYF. The genes are TRBV5-1 and TRBJ2-7; 10 nucleotides line up with TRBD2. CDR1 is SGHRS and CDR2 is YFSETQ in the germline V gene. After removal of 6 bases from V and 1 base from J, the junction contained 10 bases not matched to a gene. The CDR3 sequence is 16 residues long. Complete variable domain (other parts from reference TRBV5-1 and TRBJ2-7): KAGVTQTPRYLIKTRGQQVTLSCSPISGHRSVSWYQQTPGQGLQFLFEYFSETQRNKGNFPGRFSGRQFSNSRSEMNVSTLELGDSALYLCASNLGLAGDSYEQYFGPGTRLTVT.

J is TRBJ1-1 and V is TRBV30; D call uncertain. Germline V gene lookup returns CDR1 GTSNPN and CDR2 SVGIG (reference sequence). The CDR3 covers 13 residues. Trimming took 1 base from V and 3 from J, leaving 9 bases between them. The CDR3 DNA is TGTGCCTGGAGTGCGGACGCTTACACTGAAGCTTTCTTT. It yields the protein CAWSADAYTEAFF.

The genes are TRBV12-3 or TRBV12-4 and TRBJ2-3, with 7 bases matching TRBD2. The V and J ends lost 5 bases and 2 bases, in that order; junction bases with no gene match: 4. CDR3 length: 14 amino acids. The CDR3 DNA reads as TGTGCCAGCAGTCGGCGGGAGTACACAGATACGCAGTATTTT. The encoded protein is CASSRREYTDTQYF.

Ten or more counts support this clonotype. The chain joins TRBV12-3 or TRBV12-4 to TRBJ2-5; perhaps TRBD2 as D (5 bases). Trimming removed 3 bases from V and 4 bases from J, with 12 bases in between. This CDR3 spans 14 amino acids. CDR3: CASSLEEERETQYF. The CDR3 bases are TGTGCCAGCAGTTTGGAGGAGGAGCGAGAGACCCAGTACTTC.